The text below deals with one T cell receptor (beta chain). These data belong to a study of blood T cell repertoires in COVID-19. Study overall: Whether acute or convalescent, the COVID-19 samples came from the United States, Italy and Spain.

The study drew participants aged about 18 to 95 years from approximately 23 US areas. Participant-reported clinical history was the basis for cohort assignment. Per the germline V gene, CDR1 is LGHDT and CDR2 is YNNKEL (reference sequence). The V end was cut by 4 bases, the J end by 4 bases, with 8 bases between. There are 13 residues in the CDR3. Libraries were prepared by immunoSEQ multiplex PCR; TCRdb keeps only in-frame clonotypes and omits some of them. The data show approximately 210,000 clones, 80% seen once. The sequence was collected from a man younger than 40 with acute COVID-19. Sequencing was done on a sample of PBMCs or T cells enriched from blood (not recorded which). The rearrangement links TRBV3-1 (or the pseudogene TRBV3-2) to TRBJ1-3; D is unresolved. The CDR3 bases are TGTGCCAGCAGCCGCGGCCTGGGAAACACCATATATTTT. Translation: CASSRGLGNTIYF.